The present entry profiles one TCR beta chain with its context. The antigen is unknown. At one of its ends the junction is not consistent with the germline gene, which may arise from a read error. The data derive from a study of T cells in localized non-small cell lung cancer. General observations from the study: Median detection of top 100 tumor clones in adjacent lung was 57 clones. It was uninvolved adjacent lung that showed the highest T cell clonality, exceeding tumor.

CDR3 size: 15 residues. Per germline, CDR1 MNHGY and CDR2 SAAAGT. Some clones are missing from TCRdb's copy, which holds only in-frame ones; the method was immunoSEQ multiplex PCR. The sample has 8,200 or so clones; over 50% are singletons. This TCR came from a male donor older than 55 with stage I squamous cell lung carcinoma. The sequences come from lymph node tissue, collected before any cancer treatment. V usage is TRBV6-8 and J usage is TRBJ1-2; D is ambiguous. CDR3 region: CASSYRQFANYGYTF. The CDR3 nucleotides are TGTGCCAGCAGTTATAGGCAGTTTGCTAATTATGGCTACACCTTC.